The 12 T cell receptor beta chains below all came from one sample that was sequenced in a study of T cells in Graves' hyperthyroidism and ophthalmopathy (dated by TCRdb to the late 2010s). The method behind the library was multiplex PCR. TCRdb shows the sequencer as Illumina HiSeq 2000. The TCR beta CDR3 regions were amplified from the RNA transcripts. A first-round RT-PCR of the TCR CDR3 used the HTBI primer set with the Qiagen OneStep RT-PCR kit. The raw public reads went through TCRdb reprocessing: fastp at Q25, MiXCR clone calling, in-frame beta chains kept. One record per CDR3 amino acid sequence lists the most common genes and DNA. Within this sample are under 650,000 distinct CDR3 sequences, with around 15% of them counted one time only. The ten largest account for approximately 3.9% of the sample. The sequenced sample was blood. All receptors come from a woman aged 25-40 years with Graves' hyperthyroidism.

This clonotype has a handful of counts. The chain employs TRBV5-1 and TRBJ1-5; TRBD1 agrees at 9 bases. This CDR3 has 19 amino acids. V gave up 7 bases and J gave up 1 base; unmatched junction bases: 18. Germline lookup yields CDR1 SGHRS and CDR2 YFSETQ. The CDR3 sequence: CASAGSGDRAPLSNQPQHF. For the CDR3, the DNA is TGCGCCAGCGCAGGTTCCGGGGACAGGGCCCCTTTGAGCAATCAGCCCCAGCATTTT.

The chain employs TRBV19 and TRBJ1-2; perhaps TRBD1 as D (5 bases). Trimming removed 3 bases at V and 8 bases at J, with 16 bases between. Germline CDR1 and CDR2: LNHDA and SQIVND (reference sequence). CDR3 size: 14 residues. In DNA, the CDR3 is TGTGCCAGTAGTATGGGGACTGCCCCTGGCGGCTACACCTTC. Translated: CASSMGTAPGGYTF. The full variable domain, in which reference TRBV19 and TRBJ1-2 provide the parts outside the CDR3, is DGGITQSPKYLFRKEGQNVTLSCEQNLNHDAMYWYRQDPGQGLRLIYYSQIVNDFQKGDIAEGYSVSREKKESFPLTVTSAQKNPTAFYLCASSMGTAPGGYTFGSGTRLTVV.

This clonotype was counted ten times or more. This chain links TRBV6-2 or TRBV6-3 with TRBJ2-1, with a tentative D call TRBD2 (6 bases). The germline V gene has CDR1 MNHEY and CDR2 SVGEGT. The V end lost 8 bases, the J end lost 2 bases, and 16 bases lay between the germline ends. The CDR3 contains 15 residues. The CDR3 loop reads CASHTFAGTYNEQFF. The CDR3 DNA reads TGTGCCAGCCATACCTTCGCGGGGACCTACAATGAGCAGTTCTTC.

V and J are TRBV5-1 and TRBJ2-1; 11 bases are shared with TRBD2. Looked up from germline, CDR1 is SGHRS and CDR2 is YFSETQ. The CDR3 totals 16 residues. The trim removed 1 base at V and 4 bases at J, leaving 4 bases unmatched. This chain's CDR3 is CASSLSASGGYNEQFF. CDR3 nucleotides: TGCGCCAGCAGCTTGTCCGCTAGCGGGGGGTACAATGAGCAGTTCTTC.

Concerning this clonotype itself: A much bigger clone sits one base away, suggesting this may be a read error. The chain carries TRBV18 and TRBJ1-2, with D possibly being TRBD1 (6 bases). The germline V and J ends were trimmed by 4 bases and 2 bases, with 14 bases remaining between them. Germline V gives CDR1 KGHSH, CDR2 LQKENI. CDR3 length: 15 amino acids. The CDR3 is CASSRQVPTNYGYTF. The CDR3 DNA follows: TGTGCCAGCTCACGACAGGTCCCTACAAACTATGGCTACACCTTC.

This clonotype was seen ten or more times. This chain links TRBV7-3 with TRBJ1-1, with TRBD1 identical over 9 bases. CDR1 SGHTA and CDR2 FQGTGA come from the germline V gene. Germline trimming cut 5 bases from V and 3 bases from J; bases unmatched to any gene: 7. This CDR3 is 15 amino acids long. The CDR3 region has the DNA TGTGCCAGCAGCCAAACAGGGGGCGCGCACACTGAAGCTTTCTTT. Residues: CASSQTGGAHTEAFF.

This clonotype was counted at least ten times. V and J are TRBV5-1 and TRBJ1-2, with a possible D match to TRBD1 (6 bases). Trimming pared 6 bases from V and 4 bases from J, leaving 22 bases between. Germline-derived CDR1 and CDR2 are SGHRS and YFSETQ. The CDR3 length is 16 residues. The CDR3 reads CASTAVPRGSSYGYTF. CDR3 coding DNA: TGCGCCAGCACGGCGGTCCCCAGGGGATCCTCCTATGGCTACACCTTC.

The J gene is TRBJ1-4, the V gene TRBV7-9, with 8 bases lining up with TRBD1. The CDR3 sequence is 15 residues long. Losses at the gene ends were 4 bases for V and 4 bases for J; bases not matched to a gene: 5. Germline CDR1 reads SEHNR; CDR2 reads FQNEAQ (reference sequence). CDR3 residues: CASSSRGRSNEKLFF. In nucleotides, the CDR3 is TGTGCCAGCAGCTCCAGGGGGCGGAGTAATGAAAAACTGTTTTTT.

The chain recombines TRBV3-1 with TRBJ1-6, with D hard to call. CDR1 is LGHDT, CDR2 YNNKEL, per germline (reference sequence). Trimming pared 1 base from V and 2 bases from J, leaving 9 bases between. The CDR3 runs to 16 residues. The CDR3 is CASSQGTPPYNSPLHF. The CDR3 bases are TGTGCCAGCAGCCAAGGAACCCCCCCCTATAATTCACCCCTCCACTTT.

This clonotype was recorded at least ten times. This rearrangement joins TRBV27 to TRBJ1-5, with D perhaps TRBD1 (5 bases). Looked up from germline, CDR1 is MNHEY and CDR2 is SMNVEV (reference sequence). The CDR3 has 15 amino acids. The ends were cut back, 6 bases at V and 4 bases at J, with 16 bases in the middle. The CDR3 bases are TGTGCCAGCAGACCAGGGACTGTGGCGAATCAGCCCCAGCATTTT. This gives the protein CASRPGTVANQPQHF.

This clonotype appeared a few times. A much larger clone lies a single base off, so this may be a read error. The V gene is TRBV2, the J gene TRBJ2-7; TRBD2 matches 13 bases. CDR3 length equals 16 residues. V gave up 6 bases and J gave up 2 bases; unmatched junction bases: 7. The V gene's germline CDR1 is SNHLY and CDR2 FYNNEI. The CDR3 loop reads CASSGLAGAVTYEQYF. The CDR3 DNA is TGTGCCAGCAGCGGACTAGCGGGAGCCGTGACCTACGAGCAGTACTTC.

This clonotype was observed a handful of times. This chain connects TRBV5-4 to TRBJ1-1; 7 bases line up with TRBD1. Trimming took 4 bases from V and 5 from J; bases not matched to a gene: 14. The length of the CDR3 is 16 residues. Germline V lookup: CDR1 SGHNT, CDR2 YYREEE (reference sequence). DNA of the CDR3: TGTGCCAGCAGCGCGGAAGACAGGGCGGTGGGGACTGAAGCTTTCTTT. It encodes CASSAEDRAVGTEAFF.